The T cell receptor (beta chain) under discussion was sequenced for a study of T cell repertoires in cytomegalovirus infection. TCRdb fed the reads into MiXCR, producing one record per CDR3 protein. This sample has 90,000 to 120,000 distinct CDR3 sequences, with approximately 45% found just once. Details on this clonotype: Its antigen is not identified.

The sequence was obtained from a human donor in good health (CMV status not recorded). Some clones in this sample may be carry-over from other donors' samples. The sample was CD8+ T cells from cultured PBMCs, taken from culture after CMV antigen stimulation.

The CDR3 nucleotides read TGTGCCAGCAGGGACAGGGCCTCCGGGGAGCTGTTTTTT. Its protein is CASRDRASGELFF. This chain links TRBV11-3 with TRBJ2-2; TRBD1 aligns across 8 bases. CDR3 length: 13 amino acids. From germline, CDR1 is SGHNT and CDR2 YENEEA. With 6 bases clipped from V and 6 bases from J, the junction kept 3 bases outside the gene matches.